This TCR beta chain was sequenced in a study of T cells in localized non-small cell lung cancer. Study-level findings and limits: Among the tissues sampled, uninvolved adjacent lung had the highest T cell clonality, above tumor. Those with higher blood T cell density had longer overall survival.

Remarks on this clone: Its cognate antigen is unknown.

TCRdb keeps only in-frame clones here, not all; method: immunoSEQ multiplex PCR. Found here are 28,000 or so clones, more than 85% of them singletons; the top ten hold 4% to 4.5%. The CDR3 spans 15 residues. Germline V gives CDR1 SGHDT, CDR2 YYEEEE. Losses at the gene ends were 0 bases for V and 8 bases for J; bases not matched to a gene: 4. V and J are TRBV5-6 and TRBJ1-6, with 8 bases lining up with TRBD1. The material sequenced was peripheral blood, taken before any cancer treatment. The sequence came from a female donor over 55 with stage II squamous cell lung carcinoma. Here the CDR3 reads CASSLGTGNYSPLHF. In DNA form, the CDR3 reads TGTGCCAGCAGCTTGGGGACAGGGAATTATTCACCCCTCCACTTT.